Within the sample, the clone carrying this TCR beta chain is medium-sized. Germline CDR1 reads SGHRS; CDR2 reads YFSETQ. This CDR3 is 14 amino acids long. Trimming removed 2 bases at V and 2 bases at J, with 10 bases between. This record belongs to a study of CD8 T cells in ankylosing spondylitis. In TCRdb, the 5' RACE reads were re-called with MiXCR into one record per CDR3 protein. The table lists tens of thousands of distinct CDR3 sequences, about a sixth of them singletons. This TCR came from a male donor with ankylosing spondylitis or in good health (not recorded which). V is TRBV5-1 and J is TRBJ2-5; D unclear. Sequencing was carried out using blood. CDR3 sequence reads: CASSFEQYQETQYF. Written as DNA, the CDR3 is TGCGCCAGCAGCTTCGAACAATATCAAGAGACCCAGTACTTC.